The rows below give T cell receptor beta chains drawn from one sample of a study of neurological immune-mediated disorders. One entry per CDR3 protein results from TCRdb running MiXCR on the 5' RACE reads. Among around 40,000 distinct CDR3 sequences listed, 6% to 7.5% were seen once. Sequenced: CD4+ T cells from blood. The receptor set was obtained from a middle-aged man in good health. Each CDR3 is given with its conserved first and last residue. The order of the fields is CDR3 protein, CDR3 DNA, clone size, V gene, J gene, D gene. A D gene is named only where the DNA matches it firmly. For some rows the clone size is stated as once, few or many, or as a class when expanded; others skip it.

CASSQRDGSYEQYF	TGCGCCAGCAGCCAGAGGGACGGTTCCTACGAGCAGTACTTC	many	TRBV5-1	TRBJ2-7	-
CASSLLPPGQGAYTQYF	TGCGCCAGCAGCTTACTCCCCCCGGGACAGGGGGCATATACGCAGTATTTT	many	TRBV5-1	TRBJ2-3	TRBD1
CATKPGGNQPQHF	TGTGCCACTAAGCCGGGGGGCAATCAGCCCCAGCATTTT	many	TRBV28	TRBJ1-5	-
CAVGQPSTDTQYF	TGTGCCGTCGGACAGCCTAGCACAGATACGCAGTATTTT	many	TRBV10-3	TRBJ2-3	-
CASSLMSGRPPQFF	TGTGCCAGCAGTTTAATGAGCGGGAGGCCTCCCCAGTTCTTC	many	TRBV12-3/TRBV12-4	TRBJ2-1	TRBD2
CSARGSSGRRGENIQYF	TGCAGTGCTAGGGGTTCTAGCGGGAGGAGGGGAGAAAACATTCAGTACTTC	many	TRBV20-1	TRBJ2-4	TRBD2
CASSLELAGSQETQYF	TGTGCCAGCAGCTTAGAGCTAGCGGGCTCCCAAGAGACCCAGTACTTC	many	TRBV7-2	TRBJ2-5	TRBD2
CSARGRWLAGGYEQFF	TGCAGTGCTAGAGGAAGGTGGCTAGCGGGAGGGTATGAGCAGTTCTTC	many	TRBV20-1	TRBJ2-1	TRBD2
CASSRQGFNTEAFF	TGTGCCAGCTCACGACAGGGGTTCAACACTGAAGCTTTCTTT	-	TRBV18	TRBJ1-1	TRBD1
CASSLARKGNEQFF	TGTGCCAGCAGCTTGGCCCGTAAGGGTAATGAGCAGTTCTTC	many	TRBV5-6	TRBJ2-1	-
CASSFAGTSGQETQYF	TGTGCCAGCAGCTTCGCTGGGACTAGCGGCCAAGAGACCCAGTACTTC	few	TRBV7-2	TRBJ2-5	TRBD2
CASSIMGRQPQHF	TGTGCCAGTAGTATAATGGGGAGGCAGCCCCAGCATTTT	many	TRBV19	TRBJ1-5	-
CASSSIGTDRAWGYTF	TGTGCCAGCAGTTCTATAGGCACGGACAGGGCTTGGGGCTACACCTTC	many	TRBV28	TRBJ1-2	TRBD1
CAISVGQDANEQYF	TGTGCCATCAGTGTAGGGCAGGACGCGAACGAGCAGTACTTC	many	TRBV10-3	TRBJ2-7	-
CSARGPVLLIYNEQFF	TGCAGTGCTAGAGGCCCAGTGCTCCTCATCTACAATGAGCAGTTCTTC	many	TRBV20-1	TRBJ2-1	-
CASSLSSYQTSTSGYTF	TGTGCCAGCAGCTTGTCCAGCTATCAAACCTCGACATCTGGCTACACCTTC	many	TRBV7-9	TRBJ1-2	-
CASSPSKETQYF	TGTGCCAGCAGCCCATCGAAAGAGACCCAGTACTTC	many	TRBV7-2	TRBJ2-5	-
CASKVGGPGELFF	TGTGCCAGCAAAGTAGGGGGTCCCGGGGAGCTGTTTTTT	many	TRBV6-6	TRBJ2-2	-
CASSPTYYEQYF	TGTGCCAGCAGCCCCACTTACTACGAGCAGTACTTC	many	TRBV7-2	TRBJ2-7	-
CSAGDREEGYTF	TGCAGTGCCGGGGACAGGGAGGAGGGCTACACCTTC	many	TRBV20-1	TRBJ1-2	TRBD1
CASSSGQGVEQYF	TGCGCCAGCAGCTCGGGACAGGGGGTAGAGCAGTACTTC	many	TRBV5-1	TRBJ2-7	TRBD1
CANSRGGLSNQPQHF	TGTGCCAATAGTAGAGGGGGTCTGAGCAATCAGCCCCAGCATTTT	-	TRBV6-1	TRBJ1-5	-
CASSFGLARDGEQFF	TGTGCCAGCAGCTTCGGACTAGCGAGAGACGGTGAGCAGTTCTTC	-	TRBV7-2	TRBJ2-1	TRBD2
CSVRRGGPNTGELFF	TGCAGCGTCCGTAGGGGGGGCCCCAACACCGGGGAGCTGTTTTTT	many	TRBV29-1	TRBJ2-2	-
CASSFHQIAGATDTQYF	TGTGCCAGCAGTTTTCATCAGATAGCGGGAGCAACAGATACGCAGTATTTT	few	TRBV28	TRBJ2-3	TRBD2
CASSIPNQPQHF	TGTGCCAGTAGTATCCCGAATCAGCCCCAGCATTTT	many	TRBV19	TRBJ1-5	-
CASSDAASGRTGTDTQYF	TGTGCCAGCAGCGACGCGGCTAGCGGGAGGACCGGGACAGATACGCAGTATTTT	many	TRBV3-1	TRBJ2-3	TRBD2
CASSFTSGTLGQETQYF	TGTGCCAGCAGCTTCACTAGCGGGACACTAGGGCAAGAGACCCAGTACTTC	many	TRBV7-2	TRBJ2-5	TRBD2
CSANEGLAGGTYEQYF	TGCAGTGCGAACGAAGGACTAGCGGGAGGGACCTACGAGCAGTACTTC	many	TRBV20-1	TRBJ2-7	TRBD2
CASSLQDRVSNEQFF	TGCGCCAGCAGCTTGCAAGACAGGGTATCCAATGAGCAGTTCTTC	few	TRBV5-1	TRBJ2-1	TRBD1